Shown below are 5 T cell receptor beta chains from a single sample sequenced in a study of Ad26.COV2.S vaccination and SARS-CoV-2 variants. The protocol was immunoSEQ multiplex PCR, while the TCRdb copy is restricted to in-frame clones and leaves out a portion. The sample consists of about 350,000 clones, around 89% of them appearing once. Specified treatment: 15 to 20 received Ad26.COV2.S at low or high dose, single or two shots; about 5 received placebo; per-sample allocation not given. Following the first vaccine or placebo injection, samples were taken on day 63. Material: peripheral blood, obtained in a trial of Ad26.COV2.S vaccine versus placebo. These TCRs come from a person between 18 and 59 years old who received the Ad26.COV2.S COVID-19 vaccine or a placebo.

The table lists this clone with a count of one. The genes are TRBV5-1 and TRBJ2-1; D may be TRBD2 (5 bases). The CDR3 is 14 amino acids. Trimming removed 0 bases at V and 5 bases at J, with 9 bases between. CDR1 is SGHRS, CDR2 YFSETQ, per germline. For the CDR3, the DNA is TGCGCCAGCAGCTTGGGACTACCCGACAATGAGCAGTTCTTC. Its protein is CASSLGLPDNEQFF.

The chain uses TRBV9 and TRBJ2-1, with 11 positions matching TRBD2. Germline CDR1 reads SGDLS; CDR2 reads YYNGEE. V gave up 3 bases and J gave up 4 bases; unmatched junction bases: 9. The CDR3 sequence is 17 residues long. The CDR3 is CASSGRGTSGGYNEQFF. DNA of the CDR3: TGTGCCAGCAGCGGAAGAGGGACTAGCGGAGGATACAATGAGCAGTTCTTC.

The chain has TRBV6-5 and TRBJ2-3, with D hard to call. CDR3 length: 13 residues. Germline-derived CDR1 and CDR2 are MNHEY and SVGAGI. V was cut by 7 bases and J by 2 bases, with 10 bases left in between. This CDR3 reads CASMEPATDTQYF. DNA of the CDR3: TGTGCCAGCATGGAACCAGCCACAGATACGCAGTATTTT.

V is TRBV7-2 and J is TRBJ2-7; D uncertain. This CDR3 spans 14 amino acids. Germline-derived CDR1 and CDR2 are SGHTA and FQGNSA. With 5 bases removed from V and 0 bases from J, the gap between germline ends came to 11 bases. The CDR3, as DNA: TGTGCCAGCAGCCCACAATCTAGCTCCTACGAGCAGTACTTC. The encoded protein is CASSPQSSSYEQYF.

The CDR3 bases are TGTGCCAGCAGCCAAGAGAGAGGGGAGAACACTGAAGCTTTCTTT. This gives the protein CASSQERGENTEAFF. J is TRBJ1-1 and V is TRBV4-2, with a weak D call TRBD1 (5 bases). The V end lost 0 bases, the J end lost 1 base, and 9 bases lay between the germline ends. The CDR3 loop spans 15 amino acids. CDR1 and CDR2 from the germline V gene are LGHNA and YNFKEQ.